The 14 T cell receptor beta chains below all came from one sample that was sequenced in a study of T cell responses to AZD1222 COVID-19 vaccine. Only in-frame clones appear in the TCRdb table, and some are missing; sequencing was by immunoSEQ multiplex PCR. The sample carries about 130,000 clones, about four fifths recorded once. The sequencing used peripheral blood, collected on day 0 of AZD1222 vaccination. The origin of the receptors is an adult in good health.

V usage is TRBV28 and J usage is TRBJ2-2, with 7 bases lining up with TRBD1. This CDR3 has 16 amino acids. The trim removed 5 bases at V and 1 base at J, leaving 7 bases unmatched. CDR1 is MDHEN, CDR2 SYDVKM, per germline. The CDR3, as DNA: TGTGCCAGCAGTATTACAGGGGTAGGGAACACCGGGGAGCTGTTTTTT. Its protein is CASSITGVGNTGELFF.

CDR3 nucleotide sequence: TGTGCCAGCAGTTCGAACGGCTATGGCTACACCTTC. As protein: CASSSNGYGYTF. The V gene is TRBV28, the J gene TRBJ1-2, with D unresolved. V was clipped by 4 bases and J by 4 bases, with 7 bases between them. Per the germline V gene, CDR1 is MDHEN and CDR2 is SYDVKM. The CDR3 has 12 amino acids.

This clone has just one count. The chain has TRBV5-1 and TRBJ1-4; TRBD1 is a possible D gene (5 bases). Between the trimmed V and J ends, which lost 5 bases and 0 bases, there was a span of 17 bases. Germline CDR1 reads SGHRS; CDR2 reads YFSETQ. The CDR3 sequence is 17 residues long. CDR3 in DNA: TGCGCCAGCAGTAAGGGGTCAACTTTTGCAACTAATGAAAAACTGTTTTTT. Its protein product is CASSKGSTFATNEKLFF. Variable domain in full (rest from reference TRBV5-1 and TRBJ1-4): KAGVTQTPRYLIKTRGQQVTLSCSPISGHRSVSWYQQTPGQGLQFLFEYFSETQRNKGNFPGRFSGRQFSNSRSEMNVSTLELGDSALYLCASSKGSTFATNEKLFFGSGTQLSVL.

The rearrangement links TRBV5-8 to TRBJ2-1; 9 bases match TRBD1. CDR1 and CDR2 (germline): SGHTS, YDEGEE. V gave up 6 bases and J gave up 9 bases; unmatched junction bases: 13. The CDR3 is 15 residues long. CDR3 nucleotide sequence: TGTGCCAGCACCAGGGGGACAGGGTTTGATGGTGAGCAGTTCTTC. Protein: CASTRGTGFDGEQFF.

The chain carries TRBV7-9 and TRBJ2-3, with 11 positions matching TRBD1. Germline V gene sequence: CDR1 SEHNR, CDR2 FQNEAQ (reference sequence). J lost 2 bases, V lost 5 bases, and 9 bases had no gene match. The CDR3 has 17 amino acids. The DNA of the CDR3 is TGTGCCAGCAGCAGATCCGGGACAGGGGGGTTCACAGATACGCAGTATTTT. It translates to CASSRSGTGGFTDTQYF. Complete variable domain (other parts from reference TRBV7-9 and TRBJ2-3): DTGVSQNPRHKITKRGQNVTFRCDPISEHNRLYWYRQTLGQGPEFLTYFQNEAQLEKSRLLSDRFSAERPKGSFSTLEIQRTEQGDSAMYLCASSRSGTGGFTDTQYFGPGTRLTVL.

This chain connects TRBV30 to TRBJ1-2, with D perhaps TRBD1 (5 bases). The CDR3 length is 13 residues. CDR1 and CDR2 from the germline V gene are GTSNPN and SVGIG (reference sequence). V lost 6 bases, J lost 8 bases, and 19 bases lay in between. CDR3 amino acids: CACRMRERGGYTF. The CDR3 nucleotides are TGTGCCTGCCGGATGCGGGAACGGGGGGGCTACACCTTC.

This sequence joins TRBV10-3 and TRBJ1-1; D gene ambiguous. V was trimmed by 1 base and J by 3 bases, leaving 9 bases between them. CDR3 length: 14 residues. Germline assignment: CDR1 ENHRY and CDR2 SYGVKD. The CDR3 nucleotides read TGTGCCATCAGTGAGTTTGTCGGATACACTGAAGCTTTCTTT. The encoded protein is CAISEFVGYTEAFF.

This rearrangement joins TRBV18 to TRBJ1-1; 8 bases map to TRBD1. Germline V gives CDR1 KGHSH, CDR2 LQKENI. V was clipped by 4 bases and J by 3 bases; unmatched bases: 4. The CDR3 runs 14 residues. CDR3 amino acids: CASSLKQGDTEAFF. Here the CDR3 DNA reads TGTGCCAGCTCACTTAAACAGGGGGACACTGAAGCTTTCTTT.

CDR3 protein: CASSQSYRTNSPLHF. CDR3 coding DNA: TGTGCCAGCAGCCAATCGTACAGGACTAATTCACCCCTCCACTTT. The chain is built from TRBV16 and TRBJ1-6; D is possibly TRBD1 (5 bases). Trimming stripped 0 bases from V and 6 bases from J, with 9 bases between. The CDR3 sequence is 15 residues long. Germline V gene sequence: CDR1 KGHSY, CDR2 FQNENV.

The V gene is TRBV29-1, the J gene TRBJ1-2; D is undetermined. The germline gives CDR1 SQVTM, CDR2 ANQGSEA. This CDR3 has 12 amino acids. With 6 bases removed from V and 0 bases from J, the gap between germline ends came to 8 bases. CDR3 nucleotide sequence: TGCAGCGTGCGGTGGGCTAACTATGGCTACACCTTC. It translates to CSVRWANYGYTF.

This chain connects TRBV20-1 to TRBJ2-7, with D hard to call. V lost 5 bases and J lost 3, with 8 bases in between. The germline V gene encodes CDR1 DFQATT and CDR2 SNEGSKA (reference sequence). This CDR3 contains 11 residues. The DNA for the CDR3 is TGCAGTGCTCCTTCAGGCTACGAGCAGTACTTC. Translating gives CSAPSGYEQYF.

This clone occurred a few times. The CDR3 region has the DNA TGTGCCAGCAGCCCTCGGCGGGACTCAGGGGAGCAGTACTTC. Its protein product is CASSPRRDSGEQYF. The chain has TRBV3-1 (or the pseudogene TRBV3-2) and TRBJ2-7, with D possibly being TRBD2 (6 bases). The V gene lost 4 bases and the J gene lost 7 bases, with 17 bases spanning the gap. The germline CDR1 and CDR2 sequences are LGHDT and YNNKEL (reference sequence). This CDR3 is 14 amino acids long.

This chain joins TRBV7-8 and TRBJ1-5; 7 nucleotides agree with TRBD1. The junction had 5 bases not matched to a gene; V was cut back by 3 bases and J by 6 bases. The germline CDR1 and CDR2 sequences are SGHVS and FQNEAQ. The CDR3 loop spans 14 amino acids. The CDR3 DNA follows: TGTGCCAGCAGCTTCGCCGGGACAGTTCAGCCCCAGCATTTT. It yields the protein CASSFAGTVQPQHF.

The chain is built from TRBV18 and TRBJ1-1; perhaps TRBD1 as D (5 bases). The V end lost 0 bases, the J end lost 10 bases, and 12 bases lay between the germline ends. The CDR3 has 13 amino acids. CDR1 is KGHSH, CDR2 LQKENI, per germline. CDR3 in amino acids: CASSPPIRQGAFF. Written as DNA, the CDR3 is TGTGCCAGCTCACCACCAATTCGGCAGGGAGCTTTCTTT.